This T cell receptor beta chain came from a study of cytomegalovirus exposure and HLA in healthy donors. The data were produced by immunoSEQ multiplex PCR, yet TCRdb's version contains in-frame clones alone and is incomplete. Among about 69,000 clones listed, 85% to 95% were seen once. The CDR3 is 14 residues long. Trimming took off 6 bases at V and 4 bases at J, with 15 bases between the two ends. CDR1 is SGHTA and CDR2 is FQGNSA in the germline V gene. Material for sequencing was PBMCs. The chain uses TRBV7-2 and TRBJ1-2, with a possible D match to TRBD1 (6 bases). The clonotype comes from a woman younger than 35 in good health and CMV-seronegative. CDR3 amino acids: CASRGGEVFYGYTF. CDR3 in DNA: TGTGCCAGCAGAGGGGGGGAGGTCTTCTATGGCTACACCTTC. Combining the CDR3 with reference TRBV7-2 and TRBJ1-2 gives the whole variable domain GAGVSQSPSNKVTEKGKDVELRCDPISGHTALYWYRQSLGQGLEFLIYFQGNSAPDKSGLPSDRFSAERTGGSVSTLTIQRTQQEDSAVYLCASRGGEVFYGYTFGSGTRLTVV.